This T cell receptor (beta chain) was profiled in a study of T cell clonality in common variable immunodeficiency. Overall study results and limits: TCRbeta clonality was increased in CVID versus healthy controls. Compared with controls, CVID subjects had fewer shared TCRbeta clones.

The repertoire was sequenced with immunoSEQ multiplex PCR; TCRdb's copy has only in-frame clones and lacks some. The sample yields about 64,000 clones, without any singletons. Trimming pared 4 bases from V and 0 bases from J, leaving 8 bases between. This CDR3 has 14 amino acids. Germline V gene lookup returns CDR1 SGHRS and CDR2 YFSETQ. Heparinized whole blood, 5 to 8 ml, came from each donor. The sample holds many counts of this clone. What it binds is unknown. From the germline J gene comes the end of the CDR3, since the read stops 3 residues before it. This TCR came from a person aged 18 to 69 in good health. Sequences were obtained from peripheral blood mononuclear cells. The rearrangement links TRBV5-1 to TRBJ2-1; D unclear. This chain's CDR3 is CASSKQSSYNEQFF. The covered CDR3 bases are TGCGCCAGCAGCAAACAAAGCTCCTACAATGAG.